Below are 23 T cell receptor beta chains sequenced from a single sample in a study of T cells in Graves' hyperthyroidism and ophthalmopathy. Amplification of TCR beta CDR3 regions was performed using RNA transcripts as template. First-round RT-PCR with HTBI primers amplified the TCR CDR3 region. Via MiXCR, TCRdb re-called the multiplex PCR reads, giving one row per CDR3 protein. The profile covers 370,000 or so distinct CDR3 sequences, with 20% to 30% appearing a single time and around 67% taken by the ten largest. Material for sequencing was blood. These TCRs come from a man aged 50 to 60 with Graves' hyperthyroidism.

This clonotype was seen more than once but under ten times. For the CDR3, the DNA is TGTGCCAGCAGCCTAATCGGGGGCCAGGCCTCTACGAAAGAGCAGTACTTC. Translation gives CASSLIGGQASTKEQYF. This chain connects TRBV7-6 to TRBJ2-7; D assignment may be TRBD1 or TRBD2 (6 bases each). The CDR3 loop spans 17 amino acids. The V end lost 5 bases, the J end lost 7 bases, and 27 bases lay between the germline ends. Per the germline V gene, CDR1 is SGHVS and CDR2 is FNYEAQ.

This clonotype was counted at least ten times. The J gene is TRBJ2-3, the V gene TRBV20-1, with D possibly TRBD2 on 5 matching bases. With 3 bases removed from V and 5 bases from J, the gap between germline ends came to 18 bases. The CDR3 spans 15 residues. Germline V gene sequence: CDR1 DFQATT, CDR2 SNEGSKA (reference sequence). The chain's CDR3 is CSARRAAQTGDTQYF. The CDR3, as DNA: TGCAGTGCTAGGCGGGCGGCCCAAACGGGAGATACGCAGTATTTT.

This chain links TRBV24-1 with TRBJ2-3, with D possibly matching TRBD2 (5 bases). The CDR3 is 14 residues long. The germline CDR1 and CDR2 sequences are KGHDR and SFDVKD. Trimming pared 3 bases from V and 6 bases from J, leaving 12 bases between. DNA of the CDR3: TGTGCCACCAGTGATCCCTTCCCGGGGGATACGCAGTATTTT. It is translated as CATSDPFPGDTQYF.

The rearrangement joins TRBV12-3 or TRBV12-4 to TRBJ2-1; D uncertain. The V gene lost 3 bases and the J gene lost 8 bases, with 26 bases spanning the gap. The CDR3 runs 18 residues. CDR3 amino acids: CASSLAPFARRLPDEQFF. CDR3 bases: TGTGCCAGCAGTTTGGCCCCATTCGCTCGCCGACTTCCTGATGAGCAGTTCTTC.

This clonotype was counted between two and nine times. The chain couples TRBV3-1 to TRBJ2-5, with D maybe TRBD2 (6 bases). Germline CDR1 and CDR2: LGHDT and YNNKEL (reference sequence). This CDR3 has 12 amino acids. Trimming cost V 3 bases and J 5 bases, with 7 bases left between them. This CDR3 reads CASSHLAETQYF. In DNA, the CDR3 is TGTGCCAGCAGCCACCTAGCGGAGACCCAGTACTTC.

The J gene is TRBJ2-7, the V gene TRBV20-1, with a weak D call TRBD1 (6 bases). Germline assignment: CDR1 DFQATT and CDR2 SNEGSKA (reference sequence). Trimming removed 0 bases from V and 3 bases from J, with 15 bases in between. The CDR3 extends over 15 amino acids. CDR3 sequence reads: CSARESGTSDYEQYF. CDR3 DNA sequence: TGCAGTGCTAGAGAATCCGGGACATCCGACTACGAGCAGTACTTC.

The chain couples TRBV20-1 to TRBJ2-5; 8 bases agree with TRBD2. CDR3 length: 14 amino acids. The trim removed 5 bases at V and 4 bases at J, leaving 9 bases unmatched. Germline V lookup: CDR1 DFQATT, CDR2 SNEGSKA (reference sequence). CDR3 amino acids: CSAPGLAGTETQYF. The CDR3 nucleotides are TGCAGTGCTCCAGGACTAGCAGGCACAGAGACCCAGTACTTC.

The V gene is TRBV19, the J gene TRBJ1-2; 7 bases align to TRBD1. The germline gives CDR1 LNHDA, CDR2 SQIVND (reference sequence). This CDR3 has 16 amino acids. V was clipped by 4 bases and J by 1 base; unmatched bases: 9. The CDR3 DNA follows: TGTGCCAGTAGTAACAGCCCGGGACAGCTTAACTATGGCTACACCTTC. It encodes CASSNSPGQLNYGYTF.

The gene calls are TRBV12-3 or TRBV12-4 and TRBJ1-4; D ambiguous. CDR3 size: 14 residues. Between the trimmed V and J ends, which lost 5 bases and 0 bases, there was a span of 7 bases. CDR3 sequence (DNA): TGTGCCAGCAGTCGGGCCGCAACTAATGAAAAACTGTTTTTT. It translates to CASSRAATNEKLFF.

V usage is TRBV5-1 and J usage is TRBJ1-3; no clear D. Trimming cost V 3 bases and J 9 bases, with 13 bases left between them. The CDR3 consists of 13 residues. The V gene's germline CDR1 is SGHRS and CDR2 YFSETQ. DNA for the CDR3: TGCGCCAGCAGCTCCGGTACGGCGGGCACCATATATTTT. Its translation: CASSSGTAGTIYF.

The chain couples TRBV7-2 to TRBJ2-7, with D possibly called TRBD1 or TRBD2 (5 bases each). The CDR3 covers 15 residues. The germline gives CDR1 SGHTA, CDR2 FQGNSA. Trimming left V 5 bases short and J 3 bases short, with 17 bases between. CDR3 amino acids: CASSPGPANFYEQYF. CDR3 nucleotides: TGTGCCAGCAGCCCGGGACCGGCGAACTTCTACGAGCAGTACTTC.

This clonotype was observed a few times. The chain joins TRBV27 to TRBJ2-7; 7 bases fit TRBD1. Germline V gene sequence: CDR1 MNHEY, CDR2 SMNVEV (reference sequence). The CDR3 totals 14 residues. The V and J ends lost 3 bases and 4 bases, in that order; junction bases with no gene match: 6. In DNA, the CDR3 is TGTGCCAGCAGTTTTCAGGGACAGAATTACGAGCAGTACTTC. Protein product: CASSFQGQNYEQYF.

The V call is TRBV11-1, the J call TRBJ2-1; 9 bases map to TRBD2. This CDR3 region has 17 residues. Germline-derived CDR1 and CDR2 are SGHAT and FQDESV (reference sequence). The trim removed 1 base at V and 8 bases at J, leaving 12 bases unmatched. CDR3 coding DNA: TGTGCCAGCAGCTTAGGTACCTATAGCGGGAGTGAGGATGAGCAGTTCTTC. It yields the protein CASSLGTYSGSEDEQFF.

This chain joins TRBV24-1 and TRBJ2-5, with D maybe TRBD2 (6 bases). From germline, CDR1 is KGHDR and CDR2 SFDVKD. The CDR3 sequence is 16 residues long. The ends were cut back, 5 bases at V and 6 bases at J, with 21 bases in the middle. The CDR3 spells CATSVSTIGGSKTQYF. The CDR3 DNA reads TGTGCCACCAGTGTTTCGACCATCGGAGGGTCTAAGACCCAGTACTTC.

Concerning this clonotype itself: An end of the junction does not agree with germline; a read error may underlie this. The V and J genes are TRBV7-9 and TRBJ2-7; the match to TRBD2 covers 8 bases. This CDR3 has 15 amino acids. Germline loops: CDR1 SEHNR, CDR2 FQNEAQ (reference sequence). The CDR3 coding sequence is TGTGCCAGCAGCCTAGCCGGGAGGGGCTCCTACGAGCAGTACTTC. Translated, it gives CASSLAGRGSYEQYF.

The CDR3 sequence: CASRMGAGGYEQYF. In DNA form, the CDR3 reads TGTGCCAGCAGGATGGGGGCCGGGGGCTACGAGCAGTACTTC. The chain couples TRBV7-8 to TRBJ2-7, with D perhaps matching TRBD1 or TRBD2 (6 bases each). Trimming shortened V by 6 bases and J by 3 bases, and 15 bases separated the two germline ends. This CDR3 is 14 amino acids long. CDR1 SGHVS and CDR2 FQNEAQ come from the germline V gene.

Only a few counts were recorded for this clonotype. The CDR3 loop is CASTRDRDSYEQYF. CDR3 in DNA: TGCGCCAGCACCAGGGACAGGGACTCCTACGAGCAGTACTTC. This sequence joins TRBV5-1 and TRBJ2-7; 9 nucleotides agree with TRBD1. Looked up from germline, CDR1 is SGHRS and CDR2 is YFSETQ. This CDR3 is 14 amino acids long. Trimming took 6 bases from V and 0 from J; bases not matched to a gene: 4.

The chain joins TRBV2 to TRBJ1-6; D gene unclear. Between the trimmed V and J ends, which lost 7 bases and 12 bases, there was a span of 16 bases. This CDR3 region has 13 residues. Germline CDR1 and CDR2: SNHLY and FYNNEI. CDR3 region: CASNPLLAVPLHF. Written as DNA, the CDR3 is TGTGCCAGCAATCCATTGCTGGCCGTACCCCTCCACTTT.

This clonotype came up a few times. The junction does not match germline at one end; this may be a read error. V usage is TRBV9 and J usage is TRBJ2-5; no firm D call. The CDR3 runs to 14 residues. CDR1 and CDR2 from the germline V gene are SGDLS and YYNGEE. The CDR3 coding sequence is TGTGCCAGCAGCGTAGGGGCGGTCCAAGAGACCCTGTACTTC. Residues: CASSVGAVQETLYF.

This clonotype was counted at least ten times. The J gene is TRBJ2-7, the V gene TRBV12-3 or TRBV12-4; unclear D gene. Deletions cut 6 bases from V and 2 bases from J, with 14 bases between. This CDR3 has 14 amino acids. The CDR3 sequence: CASSLTTGTYEQYF. The CDR3 nucleotides read TGTGCCAGCAGCCTGACGACGGGTACCTACGAGCAGTACTTC.

This chain uses TRBV6-1 with TRBJ1-4, with TRBD1 matching over 9 bases. Trimming removed 5 bases from V and 10 bases from J; junction bases left unmatched: 8. Germline loops: CDR1 MNHNS, CDR2 SASEGT. This CDR3 region has 14 residues. The CDR3 loop is CASSPGQGFGKLFF. DNA of the CDR3: TGTGCCAGCAGTCCGGGACAGGGCTTCGGAAAACTGTTTTTT.

This clonotype was seen more than once but under ten times. V and J are TRBV7-3 and TRBJ2-3; 8 bases are a match to TRBD2. The CDR3 has 15 residues. J was trimmed by 6 bases and V by 4 bases; bases with no gene match: 9. Germline CDR1 reads SGHTA; CDR2 reads FQGTGA. DNA of the CDR3: TGTGCCAGCAGCTGGACCGGGACTAGTCAGGATACGCAGTATTTT. It codes for CASSWTGTSQDTQYF.

This clonotype was counted ten times or more. This chain connects TRBV27 to TRBJ2-3, with D unclear. Germline assignment: CDR1 MNHEY and CDR2 SMNVEV (reference sequence). The CDR3 has 13 residues. Trimming stripped 3 bases from V and 6 bases from J, with 10 bases between. The CDR3 loop reads CASSLDPGDTQYF. In DNA, the CDR3 is TGTGCCAGCAGTTTGGACCCCGGGGATACGCAGTATTTT.